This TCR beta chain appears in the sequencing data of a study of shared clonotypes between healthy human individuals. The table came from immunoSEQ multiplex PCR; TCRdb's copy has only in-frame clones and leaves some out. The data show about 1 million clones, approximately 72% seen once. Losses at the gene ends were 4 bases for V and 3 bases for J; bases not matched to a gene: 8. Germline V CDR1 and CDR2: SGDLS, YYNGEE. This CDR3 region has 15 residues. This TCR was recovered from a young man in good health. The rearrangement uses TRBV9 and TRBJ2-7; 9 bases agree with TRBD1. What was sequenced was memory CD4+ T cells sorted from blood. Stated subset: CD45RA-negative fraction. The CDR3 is CASSWGTGMNYEQYF. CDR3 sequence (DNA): TGTGCCAGCAGCTGGGGGACAGGGATGAACTACGAGCAGTACTTC.